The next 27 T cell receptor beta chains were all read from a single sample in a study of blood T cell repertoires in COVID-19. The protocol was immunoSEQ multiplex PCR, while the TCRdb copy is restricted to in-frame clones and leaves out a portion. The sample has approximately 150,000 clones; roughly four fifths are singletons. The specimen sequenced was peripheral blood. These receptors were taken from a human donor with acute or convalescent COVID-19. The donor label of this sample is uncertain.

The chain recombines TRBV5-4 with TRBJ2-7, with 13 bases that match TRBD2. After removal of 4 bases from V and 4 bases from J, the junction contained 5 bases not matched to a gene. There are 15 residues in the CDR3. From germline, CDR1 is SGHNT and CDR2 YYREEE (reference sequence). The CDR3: CASSRTSGGGYEQYF. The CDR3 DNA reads TGTGCCAGCAGCCGAACTAGCGGGGGGGGATACGAGCAGTACTTC.

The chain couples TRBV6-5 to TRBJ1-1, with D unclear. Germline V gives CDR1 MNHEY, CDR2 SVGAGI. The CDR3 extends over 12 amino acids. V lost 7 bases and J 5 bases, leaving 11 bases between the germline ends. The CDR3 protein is CASTSGGTEAFF. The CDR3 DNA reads TGTGCCAGCACCTCAGGAGGGACTGAAGCTTTCTTT.

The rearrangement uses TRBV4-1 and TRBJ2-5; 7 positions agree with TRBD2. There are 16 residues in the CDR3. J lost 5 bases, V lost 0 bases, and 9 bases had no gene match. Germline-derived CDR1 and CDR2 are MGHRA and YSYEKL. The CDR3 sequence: CASSQDGRGGVETQYF. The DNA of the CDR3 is TGCGCCAGCAGCCAAGATGGTCGGGGAGGGGTTGAGACCCAGTACTTC.

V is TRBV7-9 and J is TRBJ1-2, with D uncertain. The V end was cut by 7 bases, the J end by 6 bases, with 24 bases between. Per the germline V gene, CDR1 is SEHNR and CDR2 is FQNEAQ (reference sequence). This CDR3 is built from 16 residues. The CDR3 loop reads CASTQKSGFAGDGYTF. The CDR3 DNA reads TGTGCCAGCACACAAAAATCGGGGTTTGCTGGGGATGGCTACACCTTC.

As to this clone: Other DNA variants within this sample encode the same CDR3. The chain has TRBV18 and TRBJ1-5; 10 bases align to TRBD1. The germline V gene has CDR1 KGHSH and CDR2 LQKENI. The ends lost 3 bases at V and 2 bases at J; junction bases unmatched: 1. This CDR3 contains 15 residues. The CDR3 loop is CASSPGQGGNQPQHF. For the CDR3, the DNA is TGTGCCAGCTCACCTGGACAGGGGGGCAATCAGCCCCAGCATTTT. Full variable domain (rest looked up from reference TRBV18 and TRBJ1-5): NAGVMQNPRHLVRRRGQEARLRCSPMKGHSHVYWYRQLPEEGLKFMVYLQKENIIDESGMPKERFSAEFPKEGPSILRIQQVVRGDSAAYFCASSPGQGGNQPQHFGDGTRLSIL.

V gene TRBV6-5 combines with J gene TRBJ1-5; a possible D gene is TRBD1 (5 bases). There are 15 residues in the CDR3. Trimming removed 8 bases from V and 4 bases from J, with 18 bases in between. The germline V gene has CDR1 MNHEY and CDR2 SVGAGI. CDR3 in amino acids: CASRRAREGNQPQHF. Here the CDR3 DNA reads TGTGCCAGCCGCAGGGCCAGGGAAGGGAATCAGCCCCAGCATTTT.

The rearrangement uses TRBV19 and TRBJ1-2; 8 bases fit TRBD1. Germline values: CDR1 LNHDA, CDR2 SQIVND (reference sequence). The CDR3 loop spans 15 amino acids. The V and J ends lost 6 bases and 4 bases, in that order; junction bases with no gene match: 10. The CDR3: CASSNTGGASYGYTF. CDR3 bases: TGTGCCAGTAGCAATACAGGGGGGGCGTCCTATGGCTACACCTTC.

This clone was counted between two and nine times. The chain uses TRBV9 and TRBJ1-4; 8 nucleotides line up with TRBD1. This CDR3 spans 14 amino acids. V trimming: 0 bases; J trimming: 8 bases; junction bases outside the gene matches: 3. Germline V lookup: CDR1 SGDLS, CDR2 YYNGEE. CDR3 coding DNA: TGTGCCAGCAGCGTAGGGTCAGGGGGCGAAAAACTGTTTTTT. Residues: CASSVGSGGEKLFF.

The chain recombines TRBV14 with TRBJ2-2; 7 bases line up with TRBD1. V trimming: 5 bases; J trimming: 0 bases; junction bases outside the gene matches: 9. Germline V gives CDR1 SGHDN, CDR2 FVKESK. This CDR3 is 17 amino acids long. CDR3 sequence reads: CASSKWAGGTNTGELFF. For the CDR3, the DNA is TGTGCCAGCAGCAAGTGGGCAGGGGGTACGAACACCGGGGAGCTGTTTTTT. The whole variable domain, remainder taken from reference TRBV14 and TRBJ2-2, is EAGVTQFPSHSVIEKGQTVTLRCDPISGHDNLYWYRRVMGKEIKFLLHFVKESKQDESGMPNNRFLAERTGGTYSTLKVQPAELEDSGVYFCASSKWAGGTNTGELFFGEGSRLTVL.

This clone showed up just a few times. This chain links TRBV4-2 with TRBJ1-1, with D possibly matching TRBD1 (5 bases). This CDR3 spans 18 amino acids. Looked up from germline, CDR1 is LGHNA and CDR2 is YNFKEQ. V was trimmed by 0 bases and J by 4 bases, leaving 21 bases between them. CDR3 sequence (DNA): TGTGCCAGCAGCCAAGATTTTCCGGGGGAAGCTGGGGCCACTGAAGCTTTCTTT. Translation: CASSQDFPGEAGATEAFF.

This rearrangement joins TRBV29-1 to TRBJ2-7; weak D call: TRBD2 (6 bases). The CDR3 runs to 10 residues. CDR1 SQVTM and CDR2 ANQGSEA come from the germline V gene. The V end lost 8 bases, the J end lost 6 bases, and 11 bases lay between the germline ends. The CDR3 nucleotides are TGCAGCATATCGGAGGGCGAGCAGTACTTC. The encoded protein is CSISEGEQYF.

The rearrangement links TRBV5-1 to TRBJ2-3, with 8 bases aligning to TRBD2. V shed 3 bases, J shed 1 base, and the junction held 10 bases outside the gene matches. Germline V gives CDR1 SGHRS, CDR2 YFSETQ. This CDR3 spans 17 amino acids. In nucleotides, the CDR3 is TGCGCCAGCAGCTCCCTCCTCGGGGGGGATCGCACAGATACGCAGTATTTT. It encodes CASSSLLGGDRTDTQYF. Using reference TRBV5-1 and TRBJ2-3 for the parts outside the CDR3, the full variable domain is KAGVTQTPRYLIKTRGQQVTLSCSPISGHRSVSWYQQTPGQGLQFLFEYFSETQRNKGNFPGRFSGRQFSNSRSEMNVSTLELGDSALYLCASSSLLGGDRTDTQYFGPGTRLTVL.

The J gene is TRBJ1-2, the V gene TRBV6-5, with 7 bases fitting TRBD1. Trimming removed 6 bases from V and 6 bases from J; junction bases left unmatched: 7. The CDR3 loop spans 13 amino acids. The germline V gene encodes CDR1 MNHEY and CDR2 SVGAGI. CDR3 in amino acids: CASSRRDSDGYTF. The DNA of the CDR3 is TGTGCCAGCAGCCGCCGGGACAGTGATGGCTACACCTTC.

This CDR3 is CASLLAGGHEQYF. CDR3 in DNA: TGTGCCAGTTTACTAGCGGGGGGGCACGAGCAGTACTTC. The chain combines TRBV6-5 with TRBJ2-7, with 13 bases aligning to TRBD2. Germline V gene data show CDR1 as MNHEY and CDR2 as SVGAGI. The CDR3 loop spans 13 amino acids. V gave up 9 bases and J gave up 5 bases; unmatched junction bases: 4.

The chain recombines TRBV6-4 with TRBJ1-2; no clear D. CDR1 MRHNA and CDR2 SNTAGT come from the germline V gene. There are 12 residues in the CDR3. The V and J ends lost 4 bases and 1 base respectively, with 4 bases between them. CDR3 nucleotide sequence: TGTGCCAGCAGTGCGGGTAACTATGGCTACACCTTC. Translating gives CASSAGNYGYTF.

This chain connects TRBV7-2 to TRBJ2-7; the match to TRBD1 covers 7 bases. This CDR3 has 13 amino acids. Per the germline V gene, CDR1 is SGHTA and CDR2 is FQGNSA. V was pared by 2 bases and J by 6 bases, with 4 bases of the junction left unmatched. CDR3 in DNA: TGTGCCAGCAGCTTAAACAGGGGTCTCGAGCAGTACTTC. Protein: CASSLNRGLEQYF.

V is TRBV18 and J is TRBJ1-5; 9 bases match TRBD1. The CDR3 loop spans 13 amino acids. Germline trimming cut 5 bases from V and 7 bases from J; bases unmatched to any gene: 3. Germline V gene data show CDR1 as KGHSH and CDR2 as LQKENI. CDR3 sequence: CASSTDRGQPQHF. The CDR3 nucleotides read TGTGCCAGCTCAACGGACAGGGGCCAGCCCCAGCATTTT.

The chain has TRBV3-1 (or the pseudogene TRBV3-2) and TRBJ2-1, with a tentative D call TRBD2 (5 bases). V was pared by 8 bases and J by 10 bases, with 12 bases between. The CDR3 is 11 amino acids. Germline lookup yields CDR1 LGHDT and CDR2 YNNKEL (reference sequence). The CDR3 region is CASGFSVEQFF. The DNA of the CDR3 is TGTGCCAGCGGGTTTAGCGTGGAGCAGTTCTTC.

The CDR3 is CASSQMRDREHEQFF. As DNA, the CDR3 is TGTGCCAGCAGCCAAATGCGGGACAGGGAACATGAGCAGTTCTTC. This rearrangement joins TRBV3-1 (or the pseudogene TRBV3-2) to TRBJ2-1, with 9 bases lining up with TRBD1. The junction had 7 bases not matched to a gene; V was cut back by 2 bases and J by 8 bases. The germline CDR1 and CDR2 sequences are LGHDT and YNNKEL (reference sequence). The CDR3 has 15 residues.

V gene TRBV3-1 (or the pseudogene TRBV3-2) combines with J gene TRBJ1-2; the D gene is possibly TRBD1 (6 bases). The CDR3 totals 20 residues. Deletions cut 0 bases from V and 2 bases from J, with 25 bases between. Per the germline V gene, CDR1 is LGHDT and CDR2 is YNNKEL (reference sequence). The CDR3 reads CASSQDQTGLRRHKNYGYTF. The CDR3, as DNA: TGTGCCAGCAGCCAAGATCAGACAGGCCTAAGGCGACATAAAAACTATGGCTACACCTTC.

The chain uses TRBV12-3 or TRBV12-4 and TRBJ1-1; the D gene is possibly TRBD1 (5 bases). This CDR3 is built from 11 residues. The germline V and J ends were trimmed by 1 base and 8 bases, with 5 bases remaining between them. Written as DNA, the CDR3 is TGTGCCAGCAGTTTAGGGACAGAAGCTTTCTTT. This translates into CASSLGTEAFF.

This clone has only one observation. The chain's CDR3 is CAISTKQVSSYNEQFF. The CDR3 coding sequence is TGTGCCATCAGTACTAAACAGGTGAGCTCCTACAATGAGCAGTTCTTC. This rearrangement joins TRBV10-3 to TRBJ2-1; D might be TRBD1 (5 bases). Per germline, CDR1 ENHRY and CDR2 SYGVKD. The CDR3 length is 16 residues. V lost 5 bases to trimming and J lost 0 bases, with 14 bases between them.

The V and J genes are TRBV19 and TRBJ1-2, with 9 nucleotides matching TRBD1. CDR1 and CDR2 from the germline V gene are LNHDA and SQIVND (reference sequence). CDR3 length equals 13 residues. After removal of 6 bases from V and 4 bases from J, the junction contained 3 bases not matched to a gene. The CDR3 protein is CASRGQGFYGYTF. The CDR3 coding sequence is TGTGCCAGTAGGGGACAGGGCTTCTATGGCTACACCTTC. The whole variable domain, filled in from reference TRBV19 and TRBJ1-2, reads DGGITQSPKYLFRKEGQNVTLSCEQNLNHDAMYWYRQDPGQGLRLIYYSQIVNDFQKGDIAEGYSVSREKKESFPLTVTSAQKNPTAFYLCASRGQGFYGYTFGSGTRLTVV.

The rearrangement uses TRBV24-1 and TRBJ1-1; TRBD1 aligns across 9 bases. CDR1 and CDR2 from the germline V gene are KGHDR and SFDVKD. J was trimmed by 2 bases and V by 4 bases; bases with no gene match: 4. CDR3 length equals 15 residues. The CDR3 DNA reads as TGTGCCACCAGTGAGAAGGGACAGGGAAACACTGAAGCTTTCTTT. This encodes CATSEKGQGNTEAFF.

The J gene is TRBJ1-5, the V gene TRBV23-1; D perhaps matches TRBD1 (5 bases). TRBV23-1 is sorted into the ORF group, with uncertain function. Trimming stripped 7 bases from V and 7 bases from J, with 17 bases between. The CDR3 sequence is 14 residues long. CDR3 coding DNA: TGCGCCAGCATCGCACCGGACACAGAACAGCCCCAGCATTTT. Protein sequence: CASIAPDTEQPQHF.

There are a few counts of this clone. As DNA, the CDR3 is TGTGCCACCTTGGAGGGCCACACCCTAGCTTGGAAGGGCTACACCTTC. Amino acids: CATLEGHTLAWKGYTF. This chain connects TRBV19 to TRBJ1-2; D is undetermined. The CDR3 has 16 residues. Trimming left V 10 bases short and J 8 bases short, with 29 bases between. Germline CDR1 LNHDA, CDR2 SQIVND (reference sequence).

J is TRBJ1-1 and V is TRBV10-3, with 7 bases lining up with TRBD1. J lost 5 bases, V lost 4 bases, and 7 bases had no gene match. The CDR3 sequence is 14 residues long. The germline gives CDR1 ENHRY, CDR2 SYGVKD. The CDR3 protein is CAISVLQGDTEAFF. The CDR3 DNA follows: TGTGCCATCAGTGTGCTCCAGGGGGATACTGAAGCTTTCTTT.